This T cell receptor (beta chain) was sequenced during a study of spatial heterogeneity in lung cancer. Sample time point: sample taken at primary tumor resection. Frozen PBMC, nontumor lung or tumor provided whole RNA, which was sequenced unsorted. TCRdb recomputed calls from the 5' RACE reads with MiXCR, one row per CDR3 protein. The sample has 28,000 or so distinct CDR3 sequences; 7.5% to 10% are singletons. Germline CDR1 is SGHVS and CDR2 is FNYEAQ. The CDR3 is made up of 14 amino acids. After removal of 3 bases from V and 6 bases from J, the junction contained 5 bases not matched to a gene. The receptor was isolated from a female donor with early-stage non-small cell lung cancer. Specimen: PBMCs, collected at surgery. The V gene is TRBV7-6, the J gene TRBJ2-5; 9 bases fit TRBD2. CDR3 residues: CASSFAAGGKTQYF. Written as DNA, the CDR3 is TGTGCCAGCAGCTTTGCGGCGGGGGGGAAGACCCAGTACTTC.